The source of this TCR beta chain is a study of CD8+ T cells in alopecia areata. Study in general: Treated patients were dosed with oral tofacitinib, taking 5 to 10 mg twice daily.

Extraction and reverse transcription of RNA yielded cDNA as the sequencing template. The protocol was immunoSEQ multiplex PCR, while the TCRdb copy is restricted to in-frame clones and leaves out a portion. Altogether 150,000 to 250,000 clones are present, 45% to 75% being singletons, with the ten largest covering around 3.2%. Trimming removed 2 bases at V and 2 bases at J, with 4 bases between. This CDR3 contains 12 residues. Germline V lookup: CDR1 SGHTA, CDR2 FQGNSA. The treatment denotes: oral pan-JAK inhibitor, 5-10 mg twice daily. This clonotype was sampled from a human donor with alopecia areata. Sequenced material: CD4+ T cells sorted from blood, taken at week 4, from a patient treated with tofacitinib. The chain combines TRBV7-2 with TRBJ2-7, with D uncertain. For the CDR3, the DNA is TGTGCCAGCAGCTTACAGCCCTACGAGCAGTACTTC. Translation gives CASSLQPYEQYF.